Listed here are 28 T cell receptor beta chains from one sample, sequenced in a study of radiation and T cells in renal cell carcinoma. Time point described: blood 2 weeks post-SBRT. Treatment here: 15 Gy SBRT to primary tumor, nephrectomy 4 weeks later. Using immunoSEQ multiplex PCR, the repertoire was profiled, and TCRdb retains in-frame clones only, with some absent. Here the sample spans 100,000 to 150,000 clones, around 80% being singletons. The material sequenced was blood, taken from a patient whose treatment included radiotherapy and nephrectomy. Receptor source: a middle-aged man with renal cell carcinoma.

V is TRBV21-1 and J is TRBJ2-6; the table's D call, TRBD1, has no DNA check behind it. TRBV21-1 is deemed a pseudogene. The CDR3 totals 18 residues. This CDR3 is CASSPRTGGWVGANVLTF. CDR3 DNA sequence: TGTGCCAGCAGCCCGCGGACAGGGGGATGGGTTGGGGCCAACGTCCTGACTTTC.

The rearrangement uses TRBV11-3 and TRBJ2-5; 9 bases agree with TRBD1. The CDR3 contains 16 residues. Germline trimming cut 5 bases from V and 0 bases from J; bases unmatched to any gene: 7. The germline CDR1 and CDR2 sequences are SGHNT and YENEEA. The CDR3 spells CASSTGQGTDQETQYF. The CDR3 DNA follows: TGTGCCAGCAGCACAGGACAGGGGACTGACCAAGAGACCCAGTACTTC.

The chain has TRBV4-1 and TRBJ2-2; D perhaps matches TRBD2 (6 bases). The CDR3 spans 15 residues. From germline, CDR1 is MGHRA and CDR2 YSYEKL. Trimming stripped 5 bases from V and 1 base from J, with 11 bases between. Here the CDR3 DNA reads TGCGCCAGCAGCAAGATGGGGGGGAACACCGGGGAGCTGTTTTTT. This codes for CASSKMGGNTGELFF.

In its sample, this clone was seen once. The rearrangement uses TRBV27 and TRBJ2-7; D is undetermined. Per germline, CDR1 MNHEY and CDR2 SMNVEV (reference sequence). There are 13 residues in the CDR3. V was pared by 10 bases and J by 5 bases, with 18 bases between. CDR3 region: CATSPSTTNEQYF. In DNA, the CDR3 is TGTGCCACCTCCCCATCTACTACTAACGAGCAGTACTTC.

Regarding this clone: The junction and the germline gene differ at one end; a read error may be behind it. The rearrangement links TRBV7-7 to TRBJ2-5, with TRBD2 identical over 13 bases. The CDR3 spans 15 residues. From germline, CDR1 is SSHAT and CDR2 FNYEAQ (reference sequence). The CDR3 here is CASSRTSGGQETQYF. Here the CDR3 DNA reads TGTGCTAGCAGCAGGACTAGCGGGGGACAAGAGACCCAGTACTTC.

The J gene is TRBJ2-6, the V gene TRBV7-6; a possible D gene is TRBD1 (5 bases). This CDR3 has 16 amino acids. Germline V gene data show CDR1 as SGHVS and CDR2 as FNYEAQ. Trimming pared 7 bases from V and 0 bases from J, leaving 13 bases between. As DNA, the CDR3 is TGTGCCAGCACCTGGACACCGATCTCTGGGGCCAACGTCCTGACTTTC. This codes for CASTWTPISGANVLTF.

The V gene is TRBV6-1, the J gene TRBJ1-2; TRBD1 matches 7 bases. CDR1 and CDR2 (germline): MNHNS, SASEGT. This CDR3 contains 13 residues. With 4 bases clipped from V and 5 bases from J, the junction kept 4 bases outside the gene matches. The CDR3 spells CASSGQGPYGYTF. CDR3 coding DNA: TGTGCCAGCAGTGGACAGGGCCCGTATGGCTACACCTTC.

This clone was observed many times. This chain joins TRBV7-2 and TRBJ1-2, with a weak D call TRBD1 (5 bases). The length of the CDR3 is 13 residues. Germline values: CDR1 SGHTA, CDR2 FQGNSA. V lost 7 bases and J 2 bases, leaving 11 bases between the germline ends. The CDR3: CASTQTANYGYTF. The CDR3 DNA is TGTGCCAGCACCCAGACAGCAAACTATGGCTACACCTTC.

The chain joins TRBV7-2 to TRBJ1-2, with TRBD1 matching over 8 bases. J gave up 7 bases and V 7 bases, and 11 bases lay outside the gene matches. Germline CDR1 reads SGHTA; CDR2 reads FQGNSA. CDR3 length: 14 amino acids. The CDR3 DNA follows: TGTGCCAGCACCTCAGGGGGCTCGTACGGTGGCTACACCTTC. The encoded protein is CASTSGGSYGGYTF.

This clone was seen more than once but under ten times. The chain carries TRBV7-9 and TRBJ2-3; D perhaps matches TRBD2 (6 bases). From germline, CDR1 is SEHNR and CDR2 FQNEAQ (reference sequence). The CDR3 runs to 13 residues. V was cut by 6 bases and J by 4 bases, with 11 bases left in between. Written as DNA, the CDR3 is TGTGCCAGCAGGGGGAGGATCCCAGATACGCAGTATTTT. This encodes CASRGRIPDTQYF.

The chain combines TRBV4-1 with TRBJ1-2; TRBD1 matches 9 bases. In germline, CDR1 is MGHRA, CDR2 YSYEKL. This CDR3 has 15 residues. Trimming took 0 bases from V and 8 from J; bases not matched to a gene: 7. This CDR3 reads CASSQDHGTGSGYTF. CDR3 in DNA: TGCGCCAGCAGCCAAGATCACGGGACAGGGAGCGGCTACACCTTC.

This clone came up many times. The chain joins TRBV7-2 to TRBJ1-5; the D gene is possibly TRBD1 (5 bases). V was trimmed by 1 base and J by 3 bases, leaving 13 bases between them. CDR1 is SGHTA and CDR2 is FQGNSA in the germline V gene. CDR3 length equals 16 residues. CDR3: CASSLVGRGPNQPQHF. The CDR3 DNA sequence: TGTGCCAGCAGCTTAGTTGGTCGGGGCCCCAATCAGCCCCAGCATTTT.

V gene TRBV29-1 combines with J gene TRBJ2-3; 12 bases match TRBD1. The CDR3 extends over 16 amino acids. Germline CDR1 is SQVTM and CDR2 is ANQGSEA. V was pared by 1 base and J by 4 bases, with 6 bases of the junction left unmatched. The chain's CDR3 is CSVEGRDRGRSDTQYF. In DNA form, the CDR3 reads TGCAGCGTTGAAGGGAGGGACAGGGGGCGCTCAGATACGCAGTATTTT.

The chain carries TRBV9 and TRBJ2-1, with TRBD2 matching 7 bases. V shed 0 bases, J shed 6 bases, and the junction held 3 bases outside the gene matches. The CDR3 has 14 residues. CDR1 and CDR2 (germline): SGDLS, YYNGEE. CDR3 region: CASSVVTSSNEQFF. CDR3 bases: TGTGCCAGCAGCGTAGTGACTAGCAGCAATGAGCAGTTCTTC.

V is TRBV5-1 and J is TRBJ2-7; 10 positions match TRBD2. V shed 4 bases, J shed 4 bases, and the junction held 14 bases outside the gene matches. Germline V gives CDR1 SGHRS, CDR2 YFSETQ. The CDR3 contains 17 residues. The CDR3 is CASSTLAGEGLGYEQYF. In nucleotides, the CDR3 is TGCGCCAGCAGCACCCTAGCGGGAGAAGGGTTGGGTTACGAGCAGTACTTC. Full variable domain (rest looked up from reference TRBV5-1 and TRBJ2-7): KAGVTQTPRYLIKTRGQQVTLSCSPISGHRSVSWYQQTPGQGLQFLFEYFSETQRNKGNFPGRFSGRQFSNSRSEMNVSTLELGDSALYLCASSTLAGEGLGYEQYFGPGTRLTVT.

This clone has just one count. V is TRBV5-1 and J is TRBJ1-5; TRBD1 aligns across 7 bases. Germline lookup yields CDR1 SGHRS and CDR2 YFSETQ. V shed 4 bases, J shed 4 bases, and the junction held 5 bases outside the gene matches. The CDR3 totals 14 residues. The CDR3 nucleotides read TGCGCCAGCAGCGTGGCAGGGGGAAATCAGCCCCAGCATTTT. Translation: CASSVAGGNQPQHF.

This clone was counted only a few times. Here the CDR3 DNA reads TGCGCCAGCAGCTTGGAGGCAGGGAACACTGAAGCTTTCTTT. Its protein product is CASSLEAGNTEAFF. The rearrangement uses TRBV5-1 and TRBJ1-1; D is unresolved. Germline loops: CDR1 SGHRS, CDR2 YFSETQ. The CDR3 totals 14 residues. V was trimmed by 0 bases and J by 1 base, leaving 7 bases between them.

This clone was seen repeatedly, ten times or more. The chain joins TRBV15 to TRBJ2-1; tentatively, D is TRBD1 (6 bases). This CDR3 comprises 15 residues. V was trimmed by 5 bases and J by 2 bases, leaving 13 bases between them. The germline CDR1 and CDR2 sequences are LNHNV and YYDKDF (reference sequence). CDR3 nucleotides: TGTGCCACCAGCGCCAGGGGCGTCACCTACAATGAGCAGTTCTTC. Its translation is CATSARGVTYNEQFF.

The chain combines TRBV10-3 with TRBJ2-7; 11 bases match TRBD2. Unmatched junction bases numbered 10, after V lost 5 bases and J lost 7 bases. CDR3 length: 15 amino acids. Per germline, CDR1 ENHRY and CDR2 SYGVKD. This chain's CDR3 is CAISPNSGGAREQYF. Written as DNA, the CDR3 is TGTGCCATCAGTCCTAATAGCGGGGGGGCGCGAGAGCAGTACTTC.

The V call is TRBV2, the J call TRBJ2-5, with TRBD1 matching 7 bases. V dropped 6 bases and J dropped 4; count of bases not matched to a gene: 11. The CDR3 loop spans 15 amino acids. Germline-derived CDR1 and CDR2 are SNHLY and FYNNEI. The CDR3: CASRVRQGARETQYF. The CDR3 DNA reads TGTGCCAGCAGAGTTCGACAGGGAGCGCGAGAGACCCAGTACTTC.

The chain recombines TRBV6-6 with TRBJ2-1, with TRBD2 matching over 10 bases. The CDR3 has 16 residues. V lost 6 bases to trimming and J lost 7 bases; unmatched junction nucleotides: 12. Germline assignment: CDR1 MNHNY and CDR2 SVGAGI (reference sequence). The CDR3 here is CASSSPSGGSENEQFF. In nucleotides, the CDR3 is TGTGCCAGCAGCTCCCCTAGCGGGGGCTCCGAGAATGAGCAGTTCTTC.

The chain joins TRBV10-2 to TRBJ2-5; TRBD2 matches at 11 bases. Germline CDR1 reads WSHSY; CDR2 reads SAAADI. V gave up 10 bases and J gave up 3 bases; unmatched junction bases: 4. This CDR3 has 13 amino acids. The CDR3 reads CATKLAGEETQYF. CDR3 coding DNA: TGCGCCACAAAACTAGCGGGAGAAGAGACCCAGTACTTC.

This chain uses TRBV4-1 with TRBJ2-3, with 12 bases that match TRBD1. CDR3 length: 18 amino acids. CDR1 is MGHRA and CDR2 is YSYEKL in the germline V gene. With 4 bases clipped from V and 4 bases from J, the junction kept 12 bases outside the gene matches. CDR3 protein: CASSRSPSGQGASDTQYF. In DNA, the CDR3 is TGCGCCAGCAGCCGCAGTCCCTCGGGACAGGGGGCCTCAGATACGCAGTATTTT.

The rearrangement links TRBV5-8 to TRBJ2-2; D possibly corresponds to TRBD1 (5 bases). V lost 4 bases and J 6 bases, leaving 19 bases between the germline ends. The CDR3 has 16 residues. The germline V gene encodes CDR1 SGHTS and CDR2 YDEGEE. The CDR3 spells CASSDRKDSFSGELFF. For the CDR3, the DNA is TGTGCCAGCAGCGATAGAAAAGACAGCTTTTCCGGGGAGCTGTTTTTT.

This clone has just a few counts. The rearrangement joins TRBV28 to TRBJ1-2; a weak D match, TRBD1 (6 bases). V was clipped by 5 bases and J by 5 bases, with 15 bases between them. Germline loops: CDR1 MDHEN, CDR2 SYDVKM. The CDR3 consists of 14 residues. This chain's CDR3 is CASSPLWGAYGYTF. CDR3 DNA sequence: TGTGCCAGCAGTCCTCTATGGGGGGCTTATGGCTACACCTTC.

The chain uses TRBV11-1 and TRBJ1-2; D remains unclear. The CDR3 sequence is 15 residues long. Germline loops: CDR1 SGHAT, CDR2 FQDESV (reference sequence). Trimming took 3 bases from V and 3 from J, leaving 14 bases between them. The CDR3 region is CASSLASTDHYGYTF. DNA of the CDR3: TGTGCCAGCAGCTTGGCTTCGACGGACCACTATGGCTACACCTTC.

The gene calls are TRBV7-5 and TRBJ1-5; TRBD1, the D gene given by the table, was not confirmed from the DNA. TRBV7-5 is given as a pseudogene. The CDR3 is made up of 16 amino acids. In DNA form, the CDR3 reads TGTGCCAGAAGCGAAGTCGACAGAGCACTGAATCAGCCCCAGCATTTT. Translating gives CARSEVDRALNQPQHF.

The sample holds one count of this clone. CDR3 loop: CASSYSGGRVEKLFF. The DNA of the CDR3 is TGTGCCAGCAGTTACTCGGGGGGGAGGGTTGAAAAACTGTTTTTT. This rearrangement joins TRBV6-6 to TRBJ1-4, with D perhaps matching TRBD1 (5 bases). This CDR3 contains 15 residues. Per the germline V gene, CDR1 is MNHNY and CDR2 is SVGAGI (reference sequence). With 0 bases removed from V and 7 bases from J, the gap between germline ends came to 12 bases.